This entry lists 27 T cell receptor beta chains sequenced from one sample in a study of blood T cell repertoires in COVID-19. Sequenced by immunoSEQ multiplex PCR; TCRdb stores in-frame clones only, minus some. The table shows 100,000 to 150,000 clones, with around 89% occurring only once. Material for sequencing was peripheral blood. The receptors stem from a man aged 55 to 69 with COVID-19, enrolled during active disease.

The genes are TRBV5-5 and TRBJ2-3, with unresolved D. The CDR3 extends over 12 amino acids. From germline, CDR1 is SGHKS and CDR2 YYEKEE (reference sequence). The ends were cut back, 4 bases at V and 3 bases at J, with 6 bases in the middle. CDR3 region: CASSATTDTQYF. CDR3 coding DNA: TGTGCCAGCAGCGCAACTACAGATACGCAGTATTTT.

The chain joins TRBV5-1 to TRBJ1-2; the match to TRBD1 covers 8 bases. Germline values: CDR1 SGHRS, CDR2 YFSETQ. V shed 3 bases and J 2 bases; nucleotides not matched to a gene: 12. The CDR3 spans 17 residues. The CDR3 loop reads CASSWGQALLGNYGYTF. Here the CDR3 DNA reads TGCGCCAGCAGCTGGGGACAGGCCCTTCTGGGGAACTATGGCTACACCTTC.

Here the CDR3 DNA reads TGTGCCAGCAGCCTCGACAGAACCAATCAGCCCCAGCATTTT. It encodes CASSLDRTNQPQHF. The chain links TRBV2 to TRBJ1-5; D perhaps matches TRBD1 (5 bases). V was cut by 6 bases and J by 3 bases, with 12 bases left in between. The germline V gene encodes CDR1 SNHLY and CDR2 FYNNEI. The CDR3 spans 14 residues. The whole variable domain, remainder taken from reference TRBV2 and TRBJ1-5, is EPEVTQTPSHQVTQMGQEVILRCVPISNHLYFYWYRQILGQKVEFLVSFYNNEISEKSEIFDDQFSVERPDGSNFTLKIRSTKLEDSAMYFCASSLDRTNQPQHFGDGTRLSIL.

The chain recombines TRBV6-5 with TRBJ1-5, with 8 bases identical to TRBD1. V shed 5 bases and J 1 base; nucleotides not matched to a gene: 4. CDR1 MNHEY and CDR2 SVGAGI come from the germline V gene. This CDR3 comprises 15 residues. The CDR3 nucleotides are TGTGCCAGCAGTCGTTACAGGGGGAGCAATCAGCCCCAGCATTTT. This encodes CASSRYRGSNQPQHF.

The DNA for the CDR3 is TGTGCCAGCAGCTTCGGGGGTCGGTATGGCTACACCTTC. It yields the protein CASSFGGRYGYTF. J is TRBJ1-2 and V is TRBV7-3; weak D call: TRBD1 (5 bases). Germline CDR1 SGHTA, CDR2 FQGTGA. V was shortened by 3 bases and J by 5 bases, with 10 bases between the two germline ends. The CDR3 spans 13 residues.

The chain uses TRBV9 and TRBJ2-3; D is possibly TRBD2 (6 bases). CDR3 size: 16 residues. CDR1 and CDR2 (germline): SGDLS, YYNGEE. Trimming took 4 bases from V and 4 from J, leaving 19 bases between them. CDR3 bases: TGTGCCAGCAGCACCTCCGGGACTCAGAAGGCAGATACGCAGTATTTT. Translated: CASSTSGTQKADTQYF.

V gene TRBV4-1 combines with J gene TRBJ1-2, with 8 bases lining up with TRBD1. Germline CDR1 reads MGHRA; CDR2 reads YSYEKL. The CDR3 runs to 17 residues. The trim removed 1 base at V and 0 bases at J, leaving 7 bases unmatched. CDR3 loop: CASSQVIGTGANYGYTF. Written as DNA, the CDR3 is TGCGCCAGCAGCCAAGTTATTGGGACAGGAGCTAACTATGGCTACACCTTC.

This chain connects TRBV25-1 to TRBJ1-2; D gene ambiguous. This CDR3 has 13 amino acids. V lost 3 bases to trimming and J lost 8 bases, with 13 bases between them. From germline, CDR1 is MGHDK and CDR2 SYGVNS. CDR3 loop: CASSDAVIAGYTF. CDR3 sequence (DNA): TGTGCCAGCAGTGACGCTGTCATAGCCGGCTACACCTTC.

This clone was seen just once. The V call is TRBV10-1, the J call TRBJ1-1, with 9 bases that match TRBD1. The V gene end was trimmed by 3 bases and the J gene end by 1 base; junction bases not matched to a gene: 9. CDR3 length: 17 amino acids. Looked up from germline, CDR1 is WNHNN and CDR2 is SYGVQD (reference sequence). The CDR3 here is CASSDSPKDRGNTEAFF. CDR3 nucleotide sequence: TGCGCCAGCAGTGATAGTCCTAAGGACAGGGGGAACACTGAAGCTTTCTTT.

The CDR3 bases are TGTGCCAGCACGACAGGGCTCACAGATACGCAGTATTTT. As protein: CASTTGLTDTQYF. V gene TRBV6-5 combines with J gene TRBJ2-3; TRBD1 matches at 7 bases. Trimming removed 7 bases from V and 2 bases from J; junction bases left unmatched: 3. The CDR3 extends over 13 amino acids. Germline CDR1 and CDR2: MNHEY and SVGAGI.

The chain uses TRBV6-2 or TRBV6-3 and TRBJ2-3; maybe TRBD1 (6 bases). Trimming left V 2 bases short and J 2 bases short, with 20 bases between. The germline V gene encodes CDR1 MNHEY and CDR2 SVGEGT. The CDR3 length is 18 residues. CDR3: CASSYLPPGTQITDTQYF. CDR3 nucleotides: TGTGCCAGCAGTTACCTCCCCCCCGGGACACAAATCACAGATACGCAGTATTTT.

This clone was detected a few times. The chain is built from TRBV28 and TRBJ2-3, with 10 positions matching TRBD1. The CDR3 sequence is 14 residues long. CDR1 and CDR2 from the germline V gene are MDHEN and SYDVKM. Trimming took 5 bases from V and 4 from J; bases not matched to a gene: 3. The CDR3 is CASSGQGEADTQYF. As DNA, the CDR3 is TGTGCCAGCAGTGGACAGGGGGAGGCAGATACGCAGTATTTT.

In DNA form, the CDR3 reads TGTGCCAGCAGCTTAGGGGAACTCGGAGGGGCTAACACTGAAGCTTTCTTT. Encoded protein: CASSLGELGGANTEAFF. V and J are TRBV7-6 and TRBJ1-1; D is perhaps TRBD1 (5 bases). The CDR3 runs to 17 residues. In germline, CDR1 is SGHVS, CDR2 FNYEAQ. V lost 1 base and J lost 2, with 17 bases in between.

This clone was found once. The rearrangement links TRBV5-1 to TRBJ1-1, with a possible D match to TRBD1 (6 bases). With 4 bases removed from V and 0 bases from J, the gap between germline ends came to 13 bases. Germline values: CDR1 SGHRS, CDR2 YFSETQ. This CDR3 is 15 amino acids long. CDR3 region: CASSPSGAMNTEAFF. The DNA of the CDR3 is TGCGCCAGCAGCCCTTCAGGGGCTATGAACACTGAAGCTTTCTTT.

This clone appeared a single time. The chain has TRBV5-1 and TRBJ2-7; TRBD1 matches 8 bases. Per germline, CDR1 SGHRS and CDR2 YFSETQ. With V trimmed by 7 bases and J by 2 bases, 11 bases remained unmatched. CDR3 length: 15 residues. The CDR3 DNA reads TGCGCCAGCCGCTCGACAGGGGAAATGACCTACGAGCAGTACTTC. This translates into CASRSTGEMTYEQYF.

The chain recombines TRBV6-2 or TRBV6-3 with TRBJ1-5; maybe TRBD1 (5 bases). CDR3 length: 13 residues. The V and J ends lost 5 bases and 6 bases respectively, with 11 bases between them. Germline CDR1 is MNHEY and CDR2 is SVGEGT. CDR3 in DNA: TGTGCCAGCAGTGACAGTTTGCCTCAGCCCCAGCATTTT. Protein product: CASSDSLPQPQHF.

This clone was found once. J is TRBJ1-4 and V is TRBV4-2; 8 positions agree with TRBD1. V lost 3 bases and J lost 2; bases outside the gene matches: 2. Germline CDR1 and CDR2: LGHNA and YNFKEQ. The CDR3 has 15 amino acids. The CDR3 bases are TGTGCCAGCAGCCATTACAGGGGGACTAATGAAAAACTGTTTTTT. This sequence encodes CASSHYRGTNEKLFF.

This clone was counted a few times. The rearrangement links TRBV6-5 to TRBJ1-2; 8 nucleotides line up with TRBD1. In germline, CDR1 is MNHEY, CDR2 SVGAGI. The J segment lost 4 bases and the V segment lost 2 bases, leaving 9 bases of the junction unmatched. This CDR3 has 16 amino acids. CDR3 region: CASSYVRTGGGYGYTF. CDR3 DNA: TGTGCCAGCAGTTACGTGCGAACAGGGGGGGGCTATGGCTACACCTTC.

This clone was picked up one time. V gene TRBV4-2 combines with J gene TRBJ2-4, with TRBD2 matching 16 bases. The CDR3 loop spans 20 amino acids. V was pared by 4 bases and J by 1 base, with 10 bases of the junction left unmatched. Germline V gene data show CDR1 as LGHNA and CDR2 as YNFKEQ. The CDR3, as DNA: TGTGCCAGCAGCCTAAGTCCGGGACTAGCGGGGGGGAGTGCCAAAAACATTCAGTACTTC. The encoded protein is CASSLSPGLAGGSAKNIQYF.

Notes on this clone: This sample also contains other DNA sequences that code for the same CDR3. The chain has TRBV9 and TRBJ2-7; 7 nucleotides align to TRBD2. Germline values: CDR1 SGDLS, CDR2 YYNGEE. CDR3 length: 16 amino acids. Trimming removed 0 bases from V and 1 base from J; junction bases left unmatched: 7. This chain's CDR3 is CASSVGSGGSSYEQYF. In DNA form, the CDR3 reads TGTGCCAGCAGCGTAGGGTCGGGGGGTAGTTCCTACGAGCAGTACTTC. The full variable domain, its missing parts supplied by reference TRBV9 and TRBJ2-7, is DSGVTQTPKHLITATGQRVTLRCSPRSGDLSVYWYQQSLDQGLQFLIQYYNGEERAKGNILERFSAQQFPDLHSELNLSSLELGDSALYFCASSVGSGGSSYEQYFGPGTRLTVT.

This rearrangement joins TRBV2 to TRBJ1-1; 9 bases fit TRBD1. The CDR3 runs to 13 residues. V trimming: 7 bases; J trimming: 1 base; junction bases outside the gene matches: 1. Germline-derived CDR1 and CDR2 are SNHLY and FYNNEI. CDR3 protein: CASTGQGNTEAFF. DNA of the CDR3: TGTGCCAGCACGGGACAGGGGAACACTGAAGCTTTCTTT.

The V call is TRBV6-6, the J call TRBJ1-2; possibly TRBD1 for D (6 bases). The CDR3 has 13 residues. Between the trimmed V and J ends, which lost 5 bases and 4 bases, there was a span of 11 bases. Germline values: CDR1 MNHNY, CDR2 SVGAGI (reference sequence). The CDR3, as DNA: TGTGCCAGCAGTACCGGACAGTTCTATGGCTACACCTTC. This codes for CASSTGQFYGYTF.

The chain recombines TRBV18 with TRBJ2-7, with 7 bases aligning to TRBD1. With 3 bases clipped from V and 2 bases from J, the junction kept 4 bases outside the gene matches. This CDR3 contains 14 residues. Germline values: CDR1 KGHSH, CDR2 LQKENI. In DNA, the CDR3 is TGTGCCAGCTCACCCCGACAGGGTCCCTACGAGCAGTACTTC. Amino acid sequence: CASSPRQGPYEQYF.

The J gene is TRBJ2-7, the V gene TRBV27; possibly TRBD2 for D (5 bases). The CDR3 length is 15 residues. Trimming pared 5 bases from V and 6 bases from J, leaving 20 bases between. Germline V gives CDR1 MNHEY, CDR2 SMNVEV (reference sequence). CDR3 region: CASSPTSLSAGEQYF. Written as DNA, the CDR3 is TGTGCCAGCAGTCCGACGTCCCTATCGGCGGGCGAGCAGTACTTC.

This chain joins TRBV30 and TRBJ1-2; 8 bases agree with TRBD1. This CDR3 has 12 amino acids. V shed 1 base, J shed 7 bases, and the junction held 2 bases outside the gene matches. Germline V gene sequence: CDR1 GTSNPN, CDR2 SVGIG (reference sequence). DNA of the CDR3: TGTGCCTGGAGTGCCGACAGGGGTGGCTACACCTTC. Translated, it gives CAWSADRGGYTF.

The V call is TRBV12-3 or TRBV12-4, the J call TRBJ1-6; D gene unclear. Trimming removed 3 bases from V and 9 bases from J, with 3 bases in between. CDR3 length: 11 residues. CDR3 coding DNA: TGTGCCAGCAGTTTCAGTTCACCCCTCCACTTT. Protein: CASSFSSPLHF.

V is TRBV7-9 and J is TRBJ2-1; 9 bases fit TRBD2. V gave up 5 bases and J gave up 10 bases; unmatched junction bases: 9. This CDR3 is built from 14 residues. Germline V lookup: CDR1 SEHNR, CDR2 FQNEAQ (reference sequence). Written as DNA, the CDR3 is TGTGCCAGCAGCCCCTATAGCGGGGGAAGGGAGCAGTTCTTC. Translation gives CASSPYSGGREQFF.